This TCR beta chain was found in a study of early T cells in non-severe SARS-CoV-2 infection. Study-level background: Unsorted whole-blood RNA was sequenced in bulk, leaving chains unpaired.

The V gene lost 6 bases and the J gene lost 5 bases, with 9 bases spanning the gap. The CDR3 runs 12 residues. This clonotype was detected only a few times. The protocol attached unique molecular identifiers to individual cDNA molecules. MiXCR was run by TCRdb on the 5' RACE reads, yielding one entry per CDR3 protein. The table has 65,000 to 80,000 distinct CDR3 sequences, 11% seen once; the top ten hold approximately 4.5%. The V call is TRBV12-3 or TRBV12-4, the J call TRBJ2-3; unclear D gene. Sequencing was performed on whole blood. This sequence was found in an adult who was a healthcare worker with PCR-confirmed SARS-CoV-2 infection or an uninfected control (not recorded which). The CDR3 here is CASRDGGDTQYF. The CDR3 coding sequence is TGTGCCAGCAGGGACGGTGGAGATACGCAGTATTTT.